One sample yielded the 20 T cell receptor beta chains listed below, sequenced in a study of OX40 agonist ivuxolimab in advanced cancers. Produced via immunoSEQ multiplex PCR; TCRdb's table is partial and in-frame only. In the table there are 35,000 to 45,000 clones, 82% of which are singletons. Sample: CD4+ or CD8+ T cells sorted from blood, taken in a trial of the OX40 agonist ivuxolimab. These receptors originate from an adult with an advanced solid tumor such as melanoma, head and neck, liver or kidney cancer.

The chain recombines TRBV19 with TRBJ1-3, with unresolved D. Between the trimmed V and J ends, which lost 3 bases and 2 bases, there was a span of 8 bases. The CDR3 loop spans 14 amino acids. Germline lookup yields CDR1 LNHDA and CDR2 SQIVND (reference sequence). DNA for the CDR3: TGTGCCAGTAGTATCCTGGGGACTGGAAACACCATATATTTT. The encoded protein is CASSILGTGNTIYF. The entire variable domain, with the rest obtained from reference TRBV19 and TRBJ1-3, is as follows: DGGITQSPKYLFRKEGQNVTLSCEQNLNHDAMYWYRQDPGQGLRLIYYSQIVNDFQKGDIAEGYSVSREKKESFPLTVTSAQKNPTAFYLCASSILGTGNTIYFGEGSWLTVV.

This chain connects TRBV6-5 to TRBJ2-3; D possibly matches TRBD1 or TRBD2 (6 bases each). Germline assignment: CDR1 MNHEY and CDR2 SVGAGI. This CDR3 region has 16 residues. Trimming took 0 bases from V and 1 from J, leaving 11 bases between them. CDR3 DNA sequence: TGTGCCAGCAGTTACTCGAGGGGGGTTCGCACAGATACGCAGTATTTT. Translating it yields CASSYSRGVRTDTQYF.

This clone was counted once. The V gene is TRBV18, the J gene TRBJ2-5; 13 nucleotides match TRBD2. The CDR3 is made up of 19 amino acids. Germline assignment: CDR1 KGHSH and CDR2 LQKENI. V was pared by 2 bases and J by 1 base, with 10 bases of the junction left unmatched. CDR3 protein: CASSPGGLAGEDFQETQYF. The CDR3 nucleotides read TGTGCCAGCTCACCAGGCGGACTAGCGGGGGAGGATTTCCAAGAGACCCAGTACTTC.

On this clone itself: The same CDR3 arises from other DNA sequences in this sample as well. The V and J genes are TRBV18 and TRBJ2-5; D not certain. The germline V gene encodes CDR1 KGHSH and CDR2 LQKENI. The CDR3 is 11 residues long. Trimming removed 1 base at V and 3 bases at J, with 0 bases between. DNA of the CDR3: TGTGCCAGCTCACCACAAGAGACCCAGTACTTC. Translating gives CASSPQETQYF.

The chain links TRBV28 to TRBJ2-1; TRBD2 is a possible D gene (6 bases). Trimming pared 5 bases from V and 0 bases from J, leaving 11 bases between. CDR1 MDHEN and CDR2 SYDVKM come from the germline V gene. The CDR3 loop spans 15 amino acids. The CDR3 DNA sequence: TGTGCCAGCAGTCGTAGCGGAGGCTCCTACAATGAGCAGTTCTTC. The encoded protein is CASSRSGGSYNEQFF.

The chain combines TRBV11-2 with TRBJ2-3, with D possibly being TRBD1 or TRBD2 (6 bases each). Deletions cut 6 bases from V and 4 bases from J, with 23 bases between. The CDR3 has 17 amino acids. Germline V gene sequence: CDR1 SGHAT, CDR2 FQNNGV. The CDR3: CASSSSGAGGIADTQYF. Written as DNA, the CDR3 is TGTGCCAGCAGTTCCTCGGGGGCAGGCGGAATAGCAGATACGCAGTATTTT.

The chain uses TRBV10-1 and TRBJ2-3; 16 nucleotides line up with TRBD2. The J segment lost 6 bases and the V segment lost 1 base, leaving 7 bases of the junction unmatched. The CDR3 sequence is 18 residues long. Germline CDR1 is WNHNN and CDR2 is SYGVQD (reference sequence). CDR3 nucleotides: TGCGCCAGCAGTGAGTGGGGGACTAGCGGGAGGGCCGCGGATACGCAGTATTTT. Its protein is CASSEWGTSGRAADTQYF.

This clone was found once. The CDR3 is CASSQDPAGLQGKLFF. DNA of the CDR3: TGTGCCAGCAGCCAAGATCCCGCAGGGCTACAGGGAAAACTGTTTTTT. This chain joins TRBV14 and TRBJ1-4; D might be TRBD1 (6 bases). V lost 0 bases, J lost 10 bases, and 18 bases lay in between. The CDR3 is made up of 16 amino acids. CDR1 is SGHDN and CDR2 is FVKESK in the germline V gene.

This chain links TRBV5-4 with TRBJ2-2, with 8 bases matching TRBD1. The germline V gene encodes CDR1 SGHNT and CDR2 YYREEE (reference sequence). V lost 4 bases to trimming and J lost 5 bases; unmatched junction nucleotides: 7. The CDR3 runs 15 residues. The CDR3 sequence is CASSTDRVGTGELFF. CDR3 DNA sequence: TGTGCCAGCAGCACGGACAGGGTAGGGACCGGGGAGCTGTTTTTT.

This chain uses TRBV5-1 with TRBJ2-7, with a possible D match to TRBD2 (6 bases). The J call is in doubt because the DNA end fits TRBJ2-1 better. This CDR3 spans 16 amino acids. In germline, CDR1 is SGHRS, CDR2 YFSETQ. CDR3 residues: CASSSSGASSYNEQFF. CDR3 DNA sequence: TGCGCCAGCAGCAGTAGCGGAGCTAGCTCCTACAATGAGCAGTTCTTC.

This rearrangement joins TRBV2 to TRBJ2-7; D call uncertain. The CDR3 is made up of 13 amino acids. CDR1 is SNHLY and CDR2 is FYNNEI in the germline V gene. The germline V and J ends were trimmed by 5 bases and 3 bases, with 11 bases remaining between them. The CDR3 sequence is CASSREVNYEQYF. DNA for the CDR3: TGTGCCAGCAGTAGGGAAGTTAACTACGAGCAGTACTTC. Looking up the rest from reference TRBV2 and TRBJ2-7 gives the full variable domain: EPEVTQTPSHQVTQMGQEVILRCVPISNHLYFYWYRQILGQKVEFLVSFYNNEISEKSEIFDDQFSVERPDGSNFTLKIRSTKLEDSAMYFCASSREVNYEQYFGPGTRLTVT.

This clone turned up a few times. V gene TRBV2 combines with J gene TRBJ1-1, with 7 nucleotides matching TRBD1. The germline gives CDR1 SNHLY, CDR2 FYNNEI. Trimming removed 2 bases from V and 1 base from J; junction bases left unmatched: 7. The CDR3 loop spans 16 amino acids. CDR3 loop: CASSERGPGANTEAFF. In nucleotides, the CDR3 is TGTGCCAGCAGTGAAAGGGGGCCAGGAGCGAACACTGAAGCTTTCTTT.

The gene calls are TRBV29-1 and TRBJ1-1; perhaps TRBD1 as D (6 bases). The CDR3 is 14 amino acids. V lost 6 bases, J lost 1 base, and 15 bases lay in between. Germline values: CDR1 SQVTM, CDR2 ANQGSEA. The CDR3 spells CSVPVGAGNTEAFF. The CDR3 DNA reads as TGCAGCGTCCCAGTGGGGGCAGGGAACACTGAAGCTTTCTTT.

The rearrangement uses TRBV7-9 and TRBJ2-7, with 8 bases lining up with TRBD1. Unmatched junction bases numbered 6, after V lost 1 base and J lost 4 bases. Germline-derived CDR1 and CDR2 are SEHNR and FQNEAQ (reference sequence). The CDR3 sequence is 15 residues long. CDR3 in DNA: TGTGCCAGCAGCTTAGGGGCAGGGGGCGGGTACGAGCAGTACTTC. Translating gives CASSLGAGGGYEQYF.

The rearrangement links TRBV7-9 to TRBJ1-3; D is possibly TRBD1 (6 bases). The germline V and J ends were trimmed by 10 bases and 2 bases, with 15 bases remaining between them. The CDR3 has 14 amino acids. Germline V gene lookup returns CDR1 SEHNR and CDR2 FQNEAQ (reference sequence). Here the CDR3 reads CATEDSSAGNTIYF. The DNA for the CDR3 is TGTGCCACCGAGGACAGTTCCGCTGGAAACACCATATATTTT.

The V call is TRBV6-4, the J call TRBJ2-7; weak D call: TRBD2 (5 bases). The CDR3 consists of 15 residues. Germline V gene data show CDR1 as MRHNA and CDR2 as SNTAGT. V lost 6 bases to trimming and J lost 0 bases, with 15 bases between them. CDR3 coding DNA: TGTGCCAGCAGGACCGCCGGGAACCTCTCCTACGAGCAGTACTTC. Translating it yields CASRTAGNLSYEQYF.

The chain's CDR3 is CAIGAVSYEQYF. The CDR3 DNA follows: TGTGCCATAGGGGCAGTGTCCTACGAGCAGTACTTC. This rearrangement joins TRBV10-3 to TRBJ2-7, with D possibly TRBD1 on 5 matching bases. Trimming removed 9 bases from V and 1 base from J, with 10 bases in between. The germline V gene has CDR1 ENHRY and CDR2 SYGVKD. CDR3 length: 12 residues.

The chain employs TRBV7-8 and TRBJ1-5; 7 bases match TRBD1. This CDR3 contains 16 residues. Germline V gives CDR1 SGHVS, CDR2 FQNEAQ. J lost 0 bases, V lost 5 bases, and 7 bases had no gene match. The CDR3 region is CASSTQQGSSNQPQHF. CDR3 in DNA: TGTGCCAGCAGCACCCAACAGGGGTCTAGCAATCAGCCCCAGCATTTT. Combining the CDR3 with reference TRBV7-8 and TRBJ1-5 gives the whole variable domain GAGVSQSPRYKVAKRGQDVALRCDPISGHVSLFWYQQALGQGPEFLTYFQNEAQLDKSGLPSDRFFAERPEGSVSTLKIQRTQQEDSAVYLCASSTQQGSSNQPQHFGDGTRLSIL.

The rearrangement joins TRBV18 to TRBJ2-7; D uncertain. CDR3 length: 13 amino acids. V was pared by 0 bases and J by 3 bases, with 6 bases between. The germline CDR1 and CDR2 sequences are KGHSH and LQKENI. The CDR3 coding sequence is TGTGCCAGCTCACCACCGCAGCTCTACGAGCAGTACTTC. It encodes CASSPPQLYEQYF. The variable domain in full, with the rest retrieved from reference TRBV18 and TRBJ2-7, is NAGVMQNPRHLVRRRGQEARLRCSPMKGHSHVYWYRQLPEEGLKFMVYLQKENIIDESGMPKERFSAEFPKEGPSILRIQQVVRGDSAAYFCASSPPQLYEQYFGPGTRLTVT.

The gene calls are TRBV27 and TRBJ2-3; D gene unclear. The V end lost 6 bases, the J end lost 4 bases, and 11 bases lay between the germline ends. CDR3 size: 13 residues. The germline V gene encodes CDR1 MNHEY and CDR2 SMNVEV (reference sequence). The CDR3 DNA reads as TGTGCCAGCAGCCGCTGGGAATCAGATACGCAGTATTTT. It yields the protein CASSRWESDTQYF.